This is a list of T cell receptor beta chains from one sample in a study of T cell repertoires in cytomegalovirus infection. Their antigen targets remain unknown. TCRdb itself ran the reads through MiXCR, one entry per CDR3 protein. The data contain some 920,000 distinct CDR3 sequences, 31% of them singletons. The starting material was cultured CD8+ T cells from PBMCs, obtained from culture after CMV antigen stimulation. These receptors all stem from a human donor in good health (CMV status not recorded). Some clones in this sample may be carry-over from other donors' samples. CDR3s include the opening cysteine and the closing phenylalanine or tryptophan. D genes are given only for firm matches. Expanded clones get a size class; other rows say once, few or many, or leave the size out.

>TRBD2|TRBV6-2/TRBV6-3|TRBJ2-1|-
CASTQLADTYNEQFF
TGTGCCAGCACCCAACTAGCGGACACCTACAATGAGCAGTTCTTC
>-|TRBV27|TRBJ2-7|few
CASSSSGPNSYEQYF
TGTGCCAGCAGTTCCTCGGGACCTAACTCCTACGAGCAGTACTTC
>-|TRBV12-3/TRBV12-4|TRBJ1-4|few
CASSLASGPRLTSGEKLFF
TGTGCCAGCAGTTTAGCTTCAGGCCCGAGATTAACTAGCGGGGAAAAACTGTTTTTT
>-|TRBV12-3/TRBV12-4|TRBJ1-3|-
CASSFNAGRASGNTIYF
TGTGCCAGCAGTTTCAACGCGGGACGAGCCTCTGGAAACACCATATATTTT
>TRBD1|TRBV5-1|TRBJ2-1|few
CASSLWPGGKDEQFF
TGCGCCAGCAGCTTGTGGCCAGGGGGAAAGGATGAGCAGTTCTTC
>-|TRBV5-5|TRBJ1-1|-
CASSLDEENTEAFF
TGTGCCAGCAGCTTGGACGAAGAGAACACTGAAGCTTTCTTT
>TRBD1|TRBV27|TRBJ1-1|-
CASSFGTGGHAEAFF
TGTGCCAGCAGTTTCGGGACAGGGGGCCACGCTGAAGCTTTCTTT
>-|TRBV7-9|TRBJ2-1|many
CASLSSSPNSYNEQFF
TGTGCCAGTCTCTCCTCTAGCCCCAACTCCTACAATGAGCAGTTCTTC
>TRBD2|TRBV12-3/TRBV12-4|TRBJ2-3|few
CASSLALAGTTDTQYF
TGTGCCAGCAGTTTAGCGCTAGCGGGGACCACAGATACGCAGTATTTT
>-|TRBV19|TRBJ2-7|-
CASSMPGTIYEQYF
TGTGCCAGCAGTATGCCAGGGACGATCTACGAGCAGTACTTC
>TRBD2|TRBV19|TRBJ2-2|-
CASSIITSGDTGELFF
TGTGCCAGTAGTATCATTACTAGCGGGGACACCGGGGAGCTGTTTTTT
>-|TRBV20-1|TRBJ2-1|-
CSAASSYSYNERFF
TGCAGTGCCGCCTCTAGTTATTCTTACAATGAGCGGTTCTTC
>-|TRBV5-6|TRBJ2-7|few
CASSRNLGHRFYEQYF
TGTGCCAGCAGCCGAAACCTGGGACATCGGTTCTACGAGCAGTACTTC
>-|TRBV3-1|TRBJ2-1|few
CASSSGHLTFNEQFF
TGTGCCAGCAGCTCGGGACACCTCACTTTCAATGAGCAGTTCTTC
>-|TRBV19|TRBJ2-7|-
CATRDLVSYEQYF
TGTGCCACCCGGGACTTGGTCTCCTACGAGCAGTACTTC
>-|TRBV6-1|TRBJ2-3|few
CASKGRVDTQYF
TGTGCCAGCAAGGGTAGGGTCGATACGCAGTATTTT
>-|TRBV7-6|TRBJ2-1|many
CASSFGGRHNEQFF
TGTGCCAGCAGCTTTGGAGGGCGGCACAATGAGCAGTTCTTC
>-|TRBV7-9|TRBJ2-3|few
CASNRDQHSASTDTQYF
TGTGCCAGCAACCGAGACCAACACTCGGCCAGCACAGATACGCAGTATTTT
>TRBD1|TRBV5-1|TRBJ2-5|once
CASSLGQGAQETQYF
TGCGCCAGCAGCTTGGGGCAGGGGGCACAAGAGACCCAGTACTTC
>TRBD2|TRBV4-1|TRBJ2-1|-
CASSQHSSGGAKNEQFF
TGCGCCAGCAGCCAACACTCTAGCGGGGGGGCTAAGAATGAGCAGTTCTTC
>TRBD1|TRBV7-6|TRBJ2-7|few
CASSQQGYSYEQYF
TGTGCCAGCAGCCAACAGGGGTACTCCTACGAGCAGTACTTC
>TRBD1|TRBV6-1|TRBJ1-1|few
CASYGQGNTEAFF
TGTGCCAGTTATGGACAGGGGAACACTGAAGCTTTCTTT
>TRBD1|TRBV2|TRBJ2-3|many
CASSTFRTGSGTDTQYF
TGTGCCAGCAGTACCTTTCGGACAGGGTCGGGCACAGATACGCAGTATTTT
>-|TRBV27|TRBJ1-4|few
CASSTRQPTNEKLFF
TGTGCCAGCAGCACCCGACAGCCAACTAATGAAAAACTGTTTTTT
>TRBD1|TRBV29-1|TRBJ2-1|-
CSVDQGVYSSYNEQFF
TGCAGCGTTGACCAGGGGGTGTATAGCTCCTACAATGAGCAGTTCTTC
>TRBD1|TRBV4-3|TRBJ2-7|-
CASSQDSGQDAPYEQYF
TGCGCCAGCAGCCAAGATTCGGGACAGGACGCACCCTACGAGCAGTACTTC